This T cell receptor beta chain was sequenced in a study of tumor-infiltrating lymphocytes in primary liver carcinoma. Whole-study findings and limits: Only about 8-24% of top clones were detected in each of the five tumor regions. Tumor top-250-clone fractions significantly exceeded those of blood (p = 0.039). Tumor-blood pairs (like tumor-adjacent pairs) overlapped less than tumor region pairs did.

In the case of this clonotype: As yet, its antigen is unknown.

Co-extracted RNA and DNA came from about 19-30 mg of unsorted bulk tissue. The study sampled five separate regions from each tumor. The researchers produced TCR beta cDNA from roughly 500 ng total RNA with a constant-region primer. Each TCR beta library was derived from three nested multiplex PCR rounds that employed slightly modified ARM-PCR. In TCRdb, the multiplex PCR reads were re-called with MiXCR into one record per CDR3 protein. The repertoire holds about 130,000 distinct CDR3 sequences, with roughly three fifths as singletons. The sequencing sample was made of liver tumor tissue from sampling region 3. Described subset: tumor region T3, left-lateral pole. The clonotype comes from a woman aged 55-70 years with primary liver carcinoma and hepatitis B virus infection.

This chain's CDR3 is CASGSPRINEQFF. DNA for the CDR3: TGTGCCAGTGGGTCACCACGGATCAATGAGCAGTTCTTC. The chain employs TRBV12-3 or TRBV12-4 and TRBJ2-1; D not resolved. This CDR3 spans 13 amino acids. Trimming took off 9 bases at V and 6 bases at J, with 15 bases between the two ends.